Following are 20 T cell receptor beta chains from one sample sequenced in a study of CD8 T cells in acute hepatitis C reinfection. The sample's time point: naive CD8 control sorted from an acute-time-point sample. Data came from immunoSEQ multiplex PCR; TCRdb stores just in-frame clones and leaves some out. The sample contains 30,000 to 40,000 clones, approximately 87% of which appear only once. The sample consisted of naive CD8+ T cells from PBMCs. The receptor set was obtained from a man aged 30-40 years with chronic hepatitis C.

This clone has a handful of counts. The chain couples TRBV19 to TRBJ1-1; 7 nucleotides line up with TRBD1. Germline lookup yields CDR1 LNHDA and CDR2 SQIVND (reference sequence). CDR3 size: 15 residues. V was pared by 5 bases and J by 0 bases, with 6 bases of the junction left unmatched. In DNA form, the CDR3 reads TGTGCCAGTAGTGCGACAGGGACCCTGAACACTGAAGCTTTCTTT. This translates into CASSATGTLNTEAFF. The variable domain in full, completed from reference TRBV19 and TRBJ1-1, reads DGGITQSPKYLFRKEGQNVTLSCEQNLNHDAMYWYRQDPGQGLRLIYYSQIVNDFQKGDIAEGYSVSREKKESFPLTVTSAQKNPTAFYLCASSATGTLNTEAFFGQGTRLTVV.

The V and J genes are TRBV5-6 and TRBJ1-2, with D tentatively TRBD1 (5 bases). Trimming took 2 bases from V and 6 from J, leaving 20 bases between them. The CDR3 is made up of 16 amino acids. Germline V gives CDR1 SGHDT, CDR2 YYEEEE. CDR3 coding DNA: TGTGCCAGCAGCTTCGGTAGGTTCGGAGGGGACCATGGCTACACCTTC. As protein: CASSFGRFGGDHGYTF.

The chain joins TRBV25-1 to TRBJ2-2; 7 bases match TRBD1. CDR1 is MGHDK and CDR2 is SYGVNS in the germline V gene. This CDR3 comprises 13 residues. The V segment lost 6 bases and the J segment 7 bases; nucleotides outside the gene matches: 5. CDR3 coding DNA: TGTGCCAGCAGACAGGGGTCCGGCGGGGAGCTGTTTTTT. Amino acids: CASRQGSGGELFF.

This rearrangement joins TRBV27 to TRBJ2-1; D perhaps matches TRBD1 (6 bases). CDR1 and CDR2 from the germline V gene are MNHEY and SMNVEV (reference sequence). The CDR3 runs to 14 residues. The V end lost 4 bases, the J end lost 6 bases, and 13 bases lay between the germline ends. In DNA form, the CDR3 reads TGTGCCAGCAGTTCAGGGGCTAATTTCAATGAGCAGTTCTTC. It codes for CASSSGANFNEQFF.

V is TRBV10-3 and J is TRBJ2-2, with a weak D call TRBD2 (5 bases). The V gene's germline CDR1 is ENHRY and CDR2 SYGVKD. The V gene lost 10 bases and the J gene lost 3 bases, with 9 bases spanning the gap. The CDR3 extends over 12 amino acids. This CDR3 reads CATRRDTGELFF. The CDR3 coding sequence is TGTGCCACTAGGCGGGACACCGGGGAGCTGTTTTTT.

The rearrangement uses TRBV19 and TRBJ1-2; D is unresolved. V lost 5 bases and J lost 0, with 7 bases in between. This CDR3 contains 13 residues. Germline lookup yields CDR1 LNHDA and CDR2 SQIVND (reference sequence). The CDR3 nucleotides read TGTGCCAGTAGTTGGGGATCTAACTATGGCTACACCTTC. Its translation is CASSWGSNYGYTF. The full variable domain, with the rest looked up from reference TRBV19 and TRBJ1-2, is DGGITQSPKYLFRKEGQNVTLSCEQNLNHDAMYWYRQDPGQGLRLIYYSQIVNDFQKGDIAEGYSVSREKKESFPLTVTSAQKNPTAFYLCASSWGSNYGYTFGSGTRLTVV.

The chain combines TRBV7-9 with TRBJ2-7, with D possibly called TRBD1 or TRBD2 (5 bases each). Germline V CDR1 and CDR2: SEHNR, FQNEAQ (reference sequence). The CDR3 is made up of 16 amino acids. Trimming removed 4 bases from V and 6 bases from J, with 22 bases in between. The DNA for the CDR3 is TGTGCCAGCAGCTCACCATCTCCGGGGCCCGACCGCGAGCAGTACTTC. Amino acids: CASSSPSPGPDREQYF. The full variable domain, its missing parts supplied by reference TRBV7-9 and TRBJ2-7, is DTGVSQNPRHKITKRGQNVTFRCDPISEHNRLYWYRQTLGQGPEFLTYFQNEAQLEKSRLLSDRFSAERPKGSFSTLEIQRTEQGDSAMYLCASSSPSPGPDREQYFGPGTRLTVT.

This chain uses TRBV29-1 with TRBJ2-7, with TRBD2 as a possible D gene (5 bases). The CDR3 sequence is 12 residues long. V was trimmed by 7 bases and J by 2 bases, leaving 12 bases between them. Germline CDR1 is SQVTM and CDR2 is ANQGSEA. The CDR3 here is CSAASGTYEQYF. DNA for the CDR3: TGCAGCGCCGCGAGCGGAACCTACGAGCAGTACTTC.

This chain uses TRBV7-9 with TRBJ1-1; TRBD1 might be the D (5 bases). Between the trimmed V and J ends, which lost 5 bases and 6 bases, there was a span of 7 bases. This CDR3 spans 11 amino acids. Germline V gene sequence: CDR1 SEHNR, CDR2 FQNEAQ (reference sequence). CDR3 coding DNA: TGTGCCAGCAGCCAGGGCCCTGAAGCTTTCTTT. Residues: CASSQGPEAFF.

V gene TRBV27 combines with J gene TRBJ1-1; no clear D. The V and J ends lost 5 bases and 2 bases respectively, with 3 bases between them. This CDR3 region has 11 residues. Germline values: CDR1 MNHEY, CDR2 SMNVEV (reference sequence). CDR3 in DNA: TGTGCCAGCAGTCATAACACTGAAGCTTTCTTT. Its protein product is CASSHNTEAFF.

The chain employs TRBV13 and TRBJ2-1; D remains unclear. V dropped 6 bases and J dropped 9 bases, with 6 bases sitting between them. CDR3 length equals 10 residues. Germline CDR1 reads PRHDT; CDR2 reads FYEKMQ (reference sequence). CDR3: CASSMGEQFF. As DNA, the CDR3 is TGTGCCAGCAGTATGGGTGAGCAGTTCTTC.

J is TRBJ2-2 and V is TRBV4-2; TRBD2 matches 9 bases. CDR3 length: 18 amino acids. Germline CDR1 reads LGHNA; CDR2 reads YNFKEQ. The V and J ends lost 2 bases and 4 bases, in that order; junction bases with no gene match: 11. As DNA, the CDR3 is TGTGCCAGCAGCCAACCCGGGGGCAGCGGGGGGTCCACCGGGGAGCTGTTTTTT. This codes for CASSQPGGSGGSTGELFF.

The chain joins TRBV6-6 to TRBJ2-7, with D perhaps TRBD2 (6 bases). Germline V gene sequence: CDR1 MNHNY, CDR2 SVGAGI (reference sequence). V lost 2 bases, J lost 3 bases, and 17 bases lay in between. This CDR3 is 16 amino acids long. CDR3 nucleotides: TGTGCCAGCAGTTACGAGATCGGCGGGAAGCTCTACGAGCAGTACTTC. Encoded protein: CASSYEIGGKLYEQYF.

The chain carries TRBV23-1 and TRBJ2-3, with 7 nucleotides matching TRBD2. TRBV23-1 is flagged as an ORF with uncertain function. Trimming removed 8 bases from V and 0 bases from J; junction bases left unmatched: 11. This CDR3 is built from 16 residues. The CDR3 here is CASRSTSLSSTDTQYF. The CDR3 DNA reads as TGCGCCAGCCGTTCGACTAGCCTATCCAGCACAGATACGCAGTATTTT.

The chain is built from TRBV6-6 and TRBJ1-5; D call uncertain. Trimming cost V 6 bases and J 2 bases, with 11 bases left between them. Germline CDR1 reads MNHNY; CDR2 reads SVGAGI (reference sequence). The CDR3 sequence is 14 residues long. The CDR3 coding sequence is TGTGCCAGCAGCATCGATATCGGCAATCAGCCCCAGCATTTT. It is translated as CASSIDIGNQPQHF.

J is TRBJ1-1 and V is TRBV6-4; no firm D call. This CDR3 is 13 amino acids long. Germline-derived CDR1 and CDR2 are MRHNA and SNTAGT. V lost 0 bases to trimming and J lost 0 bases, with 2 bases between them. The CDR3 region has the DNA TGTGCCAGCAGTGACTCGATGAACACTGAAGCTTTCTTT. It specifies CASSDSMNTEAFF.

The chain recombines TRBV27 with TRBJ2-1; D is unclear. Germline assignment: CDR1 MNHEY and CDR2 SMNVEV (reference sequence). CDR3 length: 14 amino acids. The V gene lost 5 bases and the J gene lost 0 bases, with 8 bases spanning the gap. The DNA of the CDR3 is TGTGCCAGCAGTCTTCGGAGCTCCTACAATGAGCAGTTCTTC. It specifies CASSLRSSYNEQFF.

The rearrangement joins TRBV6-6 to TRBJ2-4; the D gene is possibly TRBD2 (5 bases). CDR3 length equals 14 residues. CDR1 and CDR2 from the germline V gene are MNHNY and SVGAGI (reference sequence). V lost 2 bases and J lost 8, with 13 bases in between. CDR3 sequence: CASSYGLAEDIQYF. The DNA of the CDR3 is TGTGCCAGCAGTTACGGGCTAGCTGAAGACATTCAGTACTTC.

The chain employs TRBV13 and TRBJ2-3, with 11 bases fitting TRBD2. The CDR3 has 17 residues. Germline V gives CDR1 PRHDT, CDR2 FYEKMQ (reference sequence). J was trimmed by 3 bases and V by 3 bases; bases with no gene match: 8. The DNA of the CDR3 is TGTGCCAGCAGCTTGACCCGGGCTAGCGGGAGGACAGATACGCAGTATTTT. It encodes CASSLTRASGRTDTQYF.

The J gene is TRBJ2-5, the V gene TRBV29-1; 9 positions agree with TRBD1. There are 17 residues in the CDR3. V shed 2 bases and J 5 bases; nucleotides not matched to a gene: 15. CDR1 is SQVTM and CDR2 is ANQGSEA in the germline V gene. This chain's CDR3 is CSVESYLGQGLLETQYF. In DNA, the CDR3 is TGCAGCGTTGAATCTTATCTGGGACAGGGACTTTTGGAGACCCAGTACTTC.